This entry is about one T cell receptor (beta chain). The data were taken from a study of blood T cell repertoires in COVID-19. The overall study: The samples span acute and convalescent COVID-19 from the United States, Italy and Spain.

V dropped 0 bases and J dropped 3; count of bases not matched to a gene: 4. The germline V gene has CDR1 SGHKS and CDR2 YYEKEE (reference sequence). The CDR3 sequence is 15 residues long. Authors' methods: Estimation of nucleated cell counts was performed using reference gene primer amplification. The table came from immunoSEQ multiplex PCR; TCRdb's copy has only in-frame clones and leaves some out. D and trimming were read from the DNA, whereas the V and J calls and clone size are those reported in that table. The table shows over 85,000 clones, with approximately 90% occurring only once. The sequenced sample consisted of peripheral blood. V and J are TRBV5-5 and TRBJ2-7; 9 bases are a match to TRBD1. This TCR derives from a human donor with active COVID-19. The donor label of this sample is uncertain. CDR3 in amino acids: CASSLGTGQGYEQYF. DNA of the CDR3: TGTGCCAGCAGCTTGGGCACGGGACAGGGCTACGAGCAGTACTTC.